Below are 8 T cell receptor beta chains sequenced from a single sample in a study of shared clonotypes between healthy human individuals. Assay used: immunoSEQ multiplex PCR; TCRdb lists only in-frame clones, some missing. The table shows under 750,000 clones, with around 70% occurring only once. The material sequenced was memory CD4+ T cells sorted from blood. Subset meaning: CD45RA-negative fraction. These receptors came from a woman aged 30 to 39 in good health.

As to this clone: The identical CDR3 is also encoded by other nucleotide sequences in the sample. J is TRBJ2-7 and V is TRBV2; D is uncertain. Germline CDR1 SNHLY, CDR2 FYNNEI. This CDR3 is built from 11 residues. Trimming stripped 7 bases from V and 4 bases from J, with 8 bases between. The CDR3 nucleotides read TGTGCCAGCACCAGAGAGTACGAGCAGTACTTC. It translates to CASTREYEQYF.

This chain joins TRBV2 and TRBJ2-3, with D tentatively TRBD1 (6 bases). The CDR3 sequence is 13 residues long. The germline V gene has CDR1 SNHLY and CDR2 FYNNEI. Trimming removed 6 bases at V and 3 bases at J, with 10 bases between. CDR3 nucleotide sequence: TGTGCCAGCAGGGGGGCGAGGACAGATACGCAGTATTTT. Translated: CASRGARTDTQYF.

J is TRBJ1-2 and V is TRBV10-2; 8 bases are shared with TRBD1. There are 14 residues in the CDR3. Losses at the gene ends were 5 bases for V and 5 bases for J; bases not matched to a gene: 7. Germline V gives CDR1 WSHSY, CDR2 SAAADI. DNA of the CDR3: TGCGCCAGCAGTCGCGACAGGGGATTTTATGGCTACACCTTC. It yields the protein CASSRDRGFYGYTF.

This rearrangement joins TRBV7-2 to TRBJ1-1; D gene uncertain. CDR3 length equals 13 residues. V dropped 1 base and J dropped 10 bases, with 13 bases sitting between them. CDR1 SGHTA and CDR2 FQGNSA come from the germline V gene. The chain's CDR3 is CASSLDPARGAFF. CDR3 coding DNA: TGTGCCAGCAGCTTAGATCCGGCTCGGGGAGCTTTCTTT.

The chain couples TRBV7-6 to TRBJ1-4; 8 bases map to TRBD1. V was pared by 4 bases and J by 0 bases, with 4 bases of the junction left unmatched. The CDR3 contains 16 residues. CDR1 is SGHVS and CDR2 is FNYEAQ in the germline V gene. The CDR3 DNA sequence: TGTGCCAGCAGCTCAGGACAGGGTACAACTAATGAAAAACTGTTTTTT. Its translation is CASSSGQGTTNEKLFF.

This clone was recorded a few times. The chain has TRBV28 and TRBJ1-1; D is unclear. V was cut by 3 bases and J by 0 bases, with 14 bases left in between. Germline CDR1 reads MDHEN; CDR2 reads SYDVKM. The CDR3 consists of 16 residues. The DNA for the CDR3 is TGTGCCAGCAGTTTGCGAGGTAGGACCTTGAACACTGAAGCTTTCTTT. It yields the protein CASSLRGRTLNTEAFF.

CDR3 protein: CASSRSGQGVYGYTF. DNA for the CDR3: TGTGCCAGCAGCAGGTCGGGACAGGGCGTTTATGGCTACACCTTC. The chain combines TRBV21-1 with TRBJ1-2; the table names TRBD1, a call not compared with the DNA. TRBV21-1 is an annotated pseudogene. This CDR3 contains 15 residues.

V usage is TRBV19 and J usage is TRBJ2-7, with 11 bases fitting TRBD1. Unmatched junction bases numbered 12, after V lost 10 bases and J lost 7 bases. Germline V gene data show CDR1 as LNHDA and CDR2 as SQIVND (reference sequence). The CDR3 covers 14 residues. The CDR3 DNA sequence: TGTGCCACCAACAACGGACAGGGGGCGCGGGAGCAGTACTTC. This encodes CATNNGQGAREQYF. Full variable domain (missing parts from reference TRBV19 and TRBJ2-7): DGGITQSPKYLFRKEGQNVTLSCEQNLNHDAMYWYRQDPGQGLRLIYYSQIVNDFQKGDIAEGYSVSREKKESFPLTVTSAQKNPTAFYLCATNNGQGAREQYFGPGTRLTVT.